These 25 T cell receptor beta chains were all obtained from the same sample, sequenced in a study of PD-1 blockade in classical Hodgkin lymphoma. Sequencing used immunoSEQ multiplex PCR; TCRdb keeps in-frame clones, though not all of them. The data show 15,000 to 25,000 clones, about 77% seen once. The sample's time point: cycle 4 day 1 (C4D1), after 5 to 7 weeks of nivolumab. Every patient had relapsed following autologous stem cell transplantation, and cohorts differed in brentuximab vedotin exposure. Sample: peripheral blood mononuclear cells (PBMCs), taken before the fourth cycle of nivolumab. Receptors originate from a human donor with classical Hodgkin lymphoma.

This clone was counted between two and nine times. The rearrangement joins TRBV9 to TRBJ1-2; no clear D. This CDR3 contains 13 residues. V was shortened by 4 bases and J by 5 bases, with 12 bases between the two germline ends. Germline V gene sequence: CDR1 SGDLS, CDR2 YYNGEE. The CDR3 bases are TGTGCCAGCAGCACCTTGGACCTATATGGCTACACCTTC. Translated: CASSTLDLYGYTF.

CDR3 protein: CASSLGRGLSGNTIYF. Written as DNA, the CDR3 is TGTGCCAGCAGCTTGGGTAGGGGGCTGTCTGGAAACACCATATATTTT. The V call is TRBV5-4, the J call TRBJ1-3, with TRBD1 identical over 7 bases. The CDR3 is made up of 16 amino acids. The J segment lost 1 base and the V segment lost 0 bases, leaving 4 bases of the junction unmatched. Germline CDR1 reads SGHNT; CDR2 reads YYREEE (reference sequence).

V gene TRBV6-1 combines with J gene TRBJ1-2; 7 bases agree with TRBD1. Losses at the gene ends were 5 bases for V and 5 bases for J; bases not matched to a gene: 5. This CDR3 is built from 13 residues. The germline V gene encodes CDR1 MNHNS and CDR2 SASEGT. CDR3 amino acids: CASSTRGGYGYTF. The CDR3 region has the DNA TGTGCCAGCAGTACCAGGGGGGGATATGGCTACACCTTC.

The chain recombines TRBV19 with TRBJ2-1, with unresolved D. This CDR3 is built from 11 residues. Trimming took off 8 bases at V and 6 bases at J, with 8 bases between the two ends. Germline assignment: CDR1 LNHDA and CDR2 SQIVND (reference sequence). In DNA, the CDR3 is TGTGCCAGTCGCGCGGTCAATGAGCAGTTCTTC. Its translation: CASRAVNEQFF.

The table lists this clone with a few counts. The chain links TRBV2 to TRBJ1-2; D uncertain. CDR1 SNHLY and CDR2 FYNNEI come from the germline V gene. This CDR3 has 12 residues. V gave up 1 base and J gave up 2 bases, with 2 bases separating them. CDR3 DNA sequence: TGTGCCAGCAGTGAAGTGAACTATGGCTACACCTTC. It translates to CASSEVNYGYTF.

This chain links TRBV9 with TRBJ1-3; D is unclear. This CDR3 contains 12 residues. The germline gives CDR1 SGDLS, CDR2 YYNGEE. V was shortened by 2 bases and J by 3 bases, with 3 bases between the two germline ends. CDR3 nucleotide sequence: TGTGCCAGCAGCGTCAGTGGAAACACCATATATTTT. It translates to CASSVSGNTIYF.

The chain recombines TRBV2 with TRBJ2-5; the match to TRBD1 covers 9 bases. The V gene's germline CDR1 is SNHLY and CDR2 FYNNEI. J was trimmed by 6 bases and V by 7 bases; bases with no gene match: 15. The CDR3 has 16 residues. The CDR3 reads CASNTGVGQGRQTQYF. The DNA for the CDR3 is TGTGCCAGCAATACCGGGGTGGGACAGGGTAGACAGACCCAGTACTTC.

V is TRBV4-3 and J is TRBJ2-3; D gene uncertain. The CDR3 length is 15 residues. Deletions cut 0 bases from V and 4 bases from J, with 11 bases between. Looked up from germline, CDR1 is LGHNA and CDR2 is YSLEER. CDR3 sequence reads: CASSQDIVSADTQYF. CDR3 nucleotide sequence: TGCGCCAGCAGCCAAGATATAGTCAGTGCAGATACGCAGTATTTT.

The rearrangement links TRBV6-5 to TRBJ1-5; TRBD1 aligns across 7 bases. V lost 4 bases and J lost 3; bases outside the gene matches: 6. The germline V gene has CDR1 MNHEY and CDR2 SVGAGI. The CDR3 runs 15 residues. The CDR3 nucleotides read TGTGCCAGCAGTTCCCAGGGGGGGGCCAATCAGCCCCAGCATTTT. This gives the protein CASSSQGGANQPQHF.

The genes are TRBV29-1 and TRBJ2-1, with 10 nucleotides matching TRBD2. This CDR3 is built from 15 residues. With V trimmed by 0 bases and J by 8 bases, 7 bases remained unmatched. CDR1 is SQVTM, CDR2 ANQGSEA, per germline. CDR3 region: CSVEDSGGPDDEQFF. The CDR3 DNA sequence: TGCAGCGTTGAAGATAGCGGGGGGCCAGATGATGAGCAGTTCTTC.

The CDR3 here is CASKSTGRTEAFF. The CDR3, as DNA: TGTGCCAGCAAAAGCACGGGGAGGACTGAAGCTTTCTTT. The chain is built from TRBV27 and TRBJ1-1, with unresolved D. V lost 7 bases, J lost 5 bases, and 14 bases lay in between. Germline loops: CDR1 MNHEY, CDR2 SMNVEV (reference sequence). This CDR3 comprises 13 residues.

The CDR3 DNA is TGCGCCAGCAGTCCCACGGGTGTCCCCGGGGAGCTGTTTTTT. Amino acid sequence: CASSPTGVPGELFF. The chain joins TRBV5-1 to TRBJ2-2; D gene ambiguous. Germline V gene sequence: CDR1 SGHRS, CDR2 YFSETQ. V lost 5 bases and J lost 6, with 14 bases in between. The CDR3 runs 14 residues. Variable domain in full (rest from reference TRBV5-1 and TRBJ2-2): KAGVTQTPRYLIKTRGQQVTLSCSPISGHRSVSWYQQTPGQGLQFLFEYFSETQRNKGNFPGRFSGRQFSNSRSEMNVSTLELGDSALYLCASSPTGVPGELFFGEGSRLTVL.

This clone was counted a few times. The rearrangement joins TRBV4-1 to TRBJ1-1; D might be TRBD1 (5 bases). The V gene's germline CDR1 is MGHRA and CDR2 YSYEKL. V was cut by 2 bases and J by 0 bases, with 10 bases left in between. CDR3 length equals 15 residues. The CDR3 DNA reads as TGCGCCAGCAGCCAACGTTTGACAGTGAACACTGAAGCTTTCTTT. Residues: CASSQRLTVNTEAFF.

The chain employs TRBV7-9 and TRBJ2-7; D possibly corresponds to TRBD1 (5 bases). V gave up 4 bases and J gave up 4 bases, with 23 bases separating them. This CDR3 is 17 amino acids long. Germline V gene data show CDR1 as SEHNR and CDR2 as FQNEAQ (reference sequence). In nucleotides, the CDR3 is TGTGCCAGCAGCTCAGACAGCTCGACGGCCCGGCGGTACGAGCAGTACTTC. Protein: CASSSDSSTARRYEQYF. Full variable domain (missing parts from reference TRBV7-9 and TRBJ2-7): DTGVSQNPRHKITKRGQNVTFRCDPISEHNRLYWYRQTLGQGPEFLTYFQNEAQLEKSRLLSDRFSAERPKGSFSTLEIQRTEQGDSAMYLCASSSDSSTARRYEQYFGPGTRLTVT.

CDR3 amino acids: CASSQNREKLFF. The CDR3 DNA reads TGTGCCAGCAGCCAAAACAGGGAAAAACTGTTTTTT. The V gene is TRBV7-9, the J gene TRBJ1-4, with D possibly matching TRBD1 (5 bases). The CDR3 spans 12 residues. Germline V gene sequence: CDR1 SEHNR, CDR2 FQNEAQ (reference sequence). The V and J ends lost 5 bases and 8 bases respectively, with 9 bases between them. The variable domain in full, completed from reference TRBV7-9 and TRBJ1-4, reads DTGVSQNPRHKITKRGQNVTFRCDPISEHNRLYWYRQTLGQGPEFLTYFQNEAQLEKSRLLSDRFSAERPKGSFSTLEIQRTEQGDSAMYLCASSQNREKLFFGSGTQLSVL.

This clone was found once. This chain connects TRBV10-3 to TRBJ1-2; D unresolved. The germline V gene encodes CDR1 ENHRY and CDR2 SYGVKD. Trimming took off 10 bases at V and 5 bases at J, with 8 bases between the two ends. This CDR3 is 10 amino acids long. CDR3 protein: CATLKYGYTF. The CDR3 DNA sequence: TGTGCCACGCTAAAATATGGCTACACCTTC.

This chain joins TRBV5-1 and TRBJ1-1; D is uncertain. The CDR3 is made up of 14 amino acids. Germline-derived CDR1 and CDR2 are SGHRS and YFSETQ. The ends were cut back, 0 bases at V and 8 bases at J, with 14 bases in the middle. CDR3 DNA: TGCGCCAGCAGCTTGGCCGGAACGACAAGGGAAGCTTTCTTT. It specifies CASSLAGTTREAFF.

The DNA for the CDR3 is TGCAGCGTTGAGGGGGTTCGGACTGAAGCTTTCTTT. Its translation is CSVEGVRTEAFF. This rearrangement joins TRBV29-1 to TRBJ1-1, with D perhaps TRBD1 (5 bases). Germline CDR1 and CDR2: SQVTM and ANQGSEA. CDR3 length equals 12 residues. Trimming took off 3 bases at V and 5 bases at J, with 10 bases between the two ends.

This rearrangement joins TRBV19 to TRBJ1-2; D may be TRBD1 (6 bases). The germline CDR1 and CDR2 sequences are LNHDA and SQIVND (reference sequence). The CDR3 contains 14 residues. The V and J ends lost 4 bases and 4 bases respectively, with 13 bases between them. Here the CDR3 reads CASSKQGGAYGYTF. The CDR3 DNA reads as TGTGCCAGTAGTAAACAGGGAGGGGCCTATGGCTACACCTTC.

The sample holds one count of this clone. V gene TRBV4-3 combines with J gene TRBJ2-3, with D tentatively TRBD1 (5 bases). Trimming left V 0 bases short and J 0 bases short, with 7 bases between. The CDR3 runs 15 residues. The V gene's germline CDR1 is LGHNA and CDR2 YSLEER. The CDR3 DNA reads TGCGCCAGCAGCCAAGATCAGGGTAGCACAGATACGCAGTATTTT. Translation: CASSQDQGSTDTQYF.

The rearrangement links TRBV2 to TRBJ1-4; TRBD1 agrees at 7 bases. V gave up 6 bases and J gave up 5 bases; unmatched junction bases: 6. This CDR3 has 14 amino acids. CDR1 is SNHLY and CDR2 is FYNNEI in the germline V gene. CDR3 loop: CASRGDSQNEKLFF. The CDR3 nucleotides are TGTGCCAGCAGGGGGGACAGCCAGAATGAAAAACTGTTTTTT.

This chain uses TRBV6-6 with TRBJ2-1, with D maybe TRBD1 (5 bases). CDR1 is MNHNY, CDR2 SVGAGI, per germline (reference sequence). Between the trimmed V and J ends, which lost 2 bases and 7 bases, there was a span of 9 bases. The length of the CDR3 is 13 residues. The CDR3 region has the DNA TGTGCCAGCAGTTACGTCAGGGTTAATGAGCAGTTCTTC. Its translation is CASSYVRVNEQFF.

V is TRBV19 and J is TRBJ1-5, with D possibly being TRBD1 (5 bases). V was clipped by 5 bases and J by 6 bases, with 14 bases between them. Germline values: CDR1 LNHDA, CDR2 SQIVND (reference sequence). This CDR3 is built from 14 residues. The CDR3 spells CASSYLGVGQPQHF. The CDR3 nucleotides read TGTGCCAGTAGTTATCTGGGGGTTGGTCAGCCCCAGCATTTT.

This clone appeared a few times. The gene calls are TRBV9 and TRBJ2-1, with D possibly matching TRBD2 (6 bases). Between the trimmed V and J ends, which lost 7 bases and 3 bases, there was a span of 26 bases. CDR1 and CDR2 from the germline V gene are SGDLS and YYNGEE. This CDR3 spans 18 amino acids. The DNA for the CDR3 is TGTGCCAGCTTATCCCCACGGGAGAGGGACCAGAGCTACAATGAGCAGTTCTTC. This gives the protein CASLSPRERDQSYNEQFF. Filled out from reference TRBV9 and TRBJ2-1, the complete variable domain reads DSGVTQTPKHLITATGQRVTLRCSPRSGDLSVYWYQQSLDQGLQFLIQYYNGEERAKGNILERFSAQQFPDLHSELNLSSLELGDSALYFCASLSPRERDQSYNEQFFGPGTRLTVL.

The gene calls are TRBV7-9 and TRBJ2-1, with TRBD1 identical over 12 bases. Trimming cost V 5 bases and J 9 bases; bases outside gene matches: 14. The CDR3 loop spans 17 amino acids. Germline lookup yields CDR1 SEHNR and CDR2 FQNEAQ (reference sequence). As DNA, the CDR3 is TGTGCCAGCAGCAACTACCCCGGGGGACAGGGGGCTATTGAGCAGTTCTTC. Its protein product is CASSNYPGGQGAIEQFF. The full variable domain, its missing parts supplied by reference TRBV7-9 and TRBJ2-1, is DTGVSQNPRHKITKRGQNVTFRCDPISEHNRLYWYRQTLGQGPEFLTYFQNEAQLEKSRLLSDRFSAERPKGSFSTLEIQRTEQGDSAMYLCASSNYPGGQGAIEQFFGPGTRLTVL.